This TCR beta chain was recorded in a study of T cells in Graves' hyperthyroidism and ophthalmopathy. This clonotype appeared many times. A NOSPECS grade of at least 4, a Clinical Activity Score of at least 3 and duration under 3 months were recorded in ophthalmopathy patients. V was trimmed by 2 bases and J by 8 bases, leaving 6 bases between them. The germline V gene has CDR1 MNHNY and CDR2 SVGAGI (reference sequence). This CDR3 contains 11 residues. Regions amplified from RNA transcripts were the TCR beta CDR3 regions. During a first-round RT-PCR of the TCR CDR3, the HTBI primer set was used. TCRdb itself ran the multiplex PCR reads through MiXCR, one entry per CDR3 protein. The table records hundreds of thousands of distinct CDR3 sequences, approximately 25% of them present only once.

The sample taken for sequencing was blood. The clonotype comes from a woman in her thirties with Graves' ophthalmopathy. The V and J genes are TRBV6-6 and TRBJ2-5; D not resolved. This chain's CDR3 is CASSYPPTQYF. CDR3 nucleotides: TGTGCCAGCAGTTACCCCCCTACCCAGTACTTC.